This passage covers 24 T cell receptor beta chains from one sample sequenced in a study of T cell responses to AZD1222 COVID-19 vaccine (dated by TCRdb to the early 2020s). The sample's time point label, in plain terms: about 28 days (+/-7) after the second vaccine dose. This sample's treatment or condition label indicates: meningococcal conjugate vaccine given as trial control. Libraries were made using the immunoSEQ multiplex PCR assay. This immuneACCESS table, as held by TCRdb, lists in-frame sequences with V and J called but not all clones. Of the missing ones, under half trace to an unresolved V gene in checked studies; the others have no known cause. The sample table records some 190,000 clones; approximately 94% of these occur just once. 1.5% to 2% of the sample is held by the ten biggest clonotypes. The source was peripheral blood, collected 28 days after the second dose of the MenACWY control vaccine. Receptors were obtained from an adult who received the MenACWY meningococcal vaccine as a control.

CDR3 region: CASNRDRAQPQHF. In nucleotides, the CDR3 is TGTGCCAGCAACAGGGACAGGGCTCAGCCCCAGCATTTT. This chain joins TRBV2 and TRBJ1-5; 9 bases agree with TRBD1. There are 13 residues in the CDR3. Germline CDR1 reads SNHLY; CDR2 reads FYNNEI. V was pared by 7 bases and J by 6 bases, with 4 bases of the junction left unmatched. Filled out from reference TRBV2 and TRBJ1-5, the complete variable domain reads EPEVTQTPSHQVTQMGQEVILRCVPISNHLYFYWYRQILGQKVEFLVSFYNNEISEKSEIFDDQFSVERPDGSNFTLKIRSTKLEDSAMYFCASNRDRAQPQHFGDGTRLSIL.

This chain connects TRBV28 to TRBJ2-7; D is unclear. V was pared by 2 bases and J by 0 bases, with 14 bases between. CDR1 and CDR2 from the germline V gene are MDHEN and SYDVKM. The CDR3 consists of 16 residues. The CDR3 reads CASSLGRQFNSYEQYF. The CDR3 region has the DNA TGTGCCAGCAGTTTAGGTCGGCAGTTTAACTCCTACGAGCAGTACTTC.

The gene calls are TRBV27 and TRBJ2-3, with D uncertain. Germline CDR1 reads MNHEY; CDR2 reads SMNVEV (reference sequence). The V end was cut by 0 bases, the J end by 0 bases, with 10 bases between. The CDR3 sequence is 16 residues long. This CDR3 reads CASSLSWQSSTDTQYF. CDR3 DNA sequence: TGTGCCAGCAGTTTATCGTGGCAGAGTAGCACAGATACGCAGTATTTT.

The chain has TRBV2 and TRBJ2-6; no definite D call. Looked up from germline, CDR1 is SNHLY and CDR2 is FYNNEI. The CDR3 loop spans 17 amino acids. Trimming stripped 3 bases from V and 1 base from J, with 13 bases between. The CDR3 coding sequence is TGTGCCAGCAGTGAGGCAGCTGAGCCTTCTGGGGCCAACGTCCTGACTTTC. As protein: CASSEAAEPSGANVLTF.

The chain links TRBV27 to TRBJ1-2, with 9 bases aligning to TRBD1. The CDR3 has 17 amino acids. Germline CDR1 MNHEY, CDR2 SMNVEV (reference sequence). V was clipped by 0 bases and J by 2 bases; unmatched bases: 7. CDR3 nucleotide sequence: TGTGCCAGCAGTTTATCGAACAGGGGGCAAAAAAACTATGGCTACACCTTC. Translated, it gives CASSLSNRGQKNYGYTF.

This sequence joins TRBV5-1 and TRBJ2-5; 9 bases align to TRBD2. Per the germline V gene, CDR1 is SGHRS and CDR2 is YFSETQ. V shed 2 bases, J shed 1 base, and the junction held 9 bases outside the gene matches. This CDR3 is 17 amino acids long. CDR3 region: CASSFWRASGVQETQYF. In DNA form, the CDR3 reads TGCGCCAGCAGCTTTTGGAGGGCTAGCGGGGTCCAAGAGACCCAGTACTTC.

CDR3 nucleotides: TGCGCCAGCAGCTTCGGACTAGCGGGGACCACAGATACGCAGTATTTT. Translated: CASSFGLAGTTDTQYF. The chain recombines TRBV5-1 with TRBJ2-3; 12 bases line up with TRBD2. This CDR3 spans 16 amino acids. The germline V gene encodes CDR1 SGHRS and CDR2 YFSETQ. Unmatched junction bases numbered 3, after V lost 2 bases and J lost 2 bases.

This chain links TRBV19 with TRBJ1-5, with D unclear. The length of the CDR3 is 15 residues. Germline lookup yields CDR1 LNHDA and CDR2 SQIVND (reference sequence). V lost 3 bases and J lost 0, with 9 bases in between. CDR3 DNA sequence: TGTGCCAGTAGTATGAATTGGGGTAGCAATCAGCCCCAGCATTTT. This encodes CASSMNWGSNQPQHF.

A note on this clone: The same CDR3 also results from other DNA sequences found in this sample. The chain is built from TRBV3-1 (or the pseudogene TRBV3-2) and TRBJ2-1; TRBD2 matches 9 bases. The CDR3 sequence is 16 residues long. J gave up 0 bases and V 1 base, and 1 base lay outside the gene matches. Germline CDR1 and CDR2: LGHDT and YNNKEL (reference sequence). CDR3 region: CASSQVSGSSYNEQFF. CDR3 DNA: TGTGCCAGCAGCCAAGTTAGCGGGAGCTCCTACAATGAGCAGTTCTTC.

J is TRBJ2-2 and V is TRBV3-1 (or the pseudogene TRBV3-2), with 7 bases identical to TRBD2. The CDR3 loop spans 15 amino acids. The V and J ends lost 3 bases and 6 bases, in that order; junction bases with no gene match: 7. Per the germline V gene, CDR1 is LGHDT and CDR2 is YNNKEL (reference sequence). The CDR3 sequence is CASSQGQGGPGELFF. CDR3 in DNA: TGTGCCAGCAGCCAGGGGCAGGGAGGGCCCGGGGAGCTGTTTTTT.

V is TRBV15 and J is TRBJ1-3; weak D call: TRBD1 (5 bases). This CDR3 is 13 amino acids long. Trimming shortened V by 6 bases and J by 4 bases, and 10 bases separated the two germline ends. CDR1 is LNHNV and CDR2 is YYDKDF in the germline V gene (reference sequence). CDR3 nucleotides: TGTGCCACCAGTCGCCAGGGAGGAAACACCATATATTTT. Amino acid sequence: CATSRQGGNTIYF.

CDR3 protein: CASSQDRQATLAKNIQYF. CDR3 nucleotide sequence: TGTGCCAGCAGCCAAGATCGACAGGCCACCCTCGCCAAAAACATTCAGTACTTC. V and J are TRBV4-2 and TRBJ2-4, with D perhaps matching TRBD1 (6 bases). V gave up 0 bases and J gave up 1 base, with 16 bases separating them. The germline gives CDR1 LGHNA, CDR2 YNFKEQ. The CDR3 length is 18 residues.

The gene calls are TRBV7-2 and TRBJ1-2, with 7 bases aligning to TRBD1. This CDR3 comprises 14 residues. V was pared by 4 bases and J by 0 bases, with 2 bases of the junction left unmatched. CDR1 and CDR2 from the germline V gene are SGHTA and FQGNSA. The CDR3 here is CASSSGQPNYGYTF. The CDR3 region has the DNA TGTGCCAGCAGCTCGGGACAGCCTAACTATGGCTACACCTTC.

The chain links TRBV2 to TRBJ1-5, with D tentatively TRBD1 (6 bases). Trimming left V 7 bases short and J 3 bases short, with 16 bases between. This CDR3 has 15 amino acids. Germline loops: CDR1 SNHLY, CDR2 FYNNEI. Here the CDR3 reads CASTPGGVNNQPQHF. CDR3 coding DNA: TGTGCCAGCACTCCCGGGGGCGTAAACAATCAGCCCCAGCATTTT.

The table lists this clone with a count of one. V gene TRBV7-3 combines with J gene TRBJ2-2; D ambiguous. CDR1 is SGHTA and CDR2 is FQGTGA in the germline V gene. CDR3 length equals 13 residues. The ends were cut back, 2 bases at V and 3 bases at J, with 4 bases in the middle. CDR3 residues: CASSLPDTGELFF. In DNA, the CDR3 is TGTGCCAGCAGCTTACCTGACACCGGGGAGCTGTTTTTT.

This clone appeared once. The chain carries TRBV28 and TRBJ2-7; D gene unclear. V was pared by 5 bases and J by 3 bases, with 11 bases between. The CDR3 totals 13 residues. Germline-derived CDR1 and CDR2 are MDHEN and SYDVKM. CDR3 nucleotide sequence: TGTGCCAGCAGTACCCGTCCTTTCTACGAGCAGTACTTC. Amino acid sequence: CASSTRPFYEQYF.

CDR3 protein: CASSLKGANYGYTF. CDR3 bases: TGTGCCAGCAGCTTAAAAGGAGCTAACTATGGCTACACCTTC. This chain uses TRBV7-3 with TRBJ1-2, with unresolved D. This CDR3 comprises 14 residues. The V gene lost 1 base and the J gene lost 0 bases, with 6 bases spanning the gap. Germline assignment: CDR1 SGHTA and CDR2 FQGTGA.

The chain employs TRBV9 and TRBJ2-1; TRBD2 agrees at 7 bases. The germline gives CDR1 SGDLS, CDR2 YYNGEE. The ends lost 0 bases at V and 9 bases at J; junction bases unmatched: 18. There are 18 residues in the CDR3. The chain's CDR3 is CASSVGASGLPPSSEQFF. The CDR3 DNA reads TGTGCCAGCAGCGTAGGGGCTAGCGGTCTTCCCCCTTCAAGTGAGCAGTTCTTC.

V is TRBV6-5 and J is TRBJ2-7; D gene ambiguous. The CDR3 sequence is 15 residues long. Trimming removed 2 bases from V and 2 bases from J, with 13 bases in between. The germline V gene has CDR1 MNHEY and CDR2 SVGAGI. The CDR3 loop reads CASSYISWGTYEQYF. CDR3 coding DNA: TGTGCCAGCAGTTACATCAGTTGGGGAACCTACGAGCAGTACTTC.

The chain joins TRBV15 to TRBJ2-1, with 8 bases that match TRBD2. The germline CDR1 and CDR2 sequences are LNHNV and YYDKDF (reference sequence). The CDR3 covers 15 residues. The junction had 6 bases not matched to a gene; V was cut back by 1 base and J by 7 bases. CDR3 protein: CATSRAGGPRNEQFF. Written as DNA, the CDR3 is TGTGCCACCAGCAGAGCGGGGGGGCCGCGAAATGAGCAGTTCTTC.

The chain uses TRBV9 and TRBJ2-7; 8 bases fit TRBD1. CDR1 SGDLS and CDR2 YYNGEE come from the germline V gene. CDR3 length: 15 residues. The V gene end was trimmed by 3 bases and the J gene end by 2 bases; junction bases not matched to a gene: 7. The CDR3 is CASSASTDRAYEQYF. CDR3 DNA sequence: TGTGCCAGCAGCGCCTCCACGGACAGGGCCTACGAGCAGTACTTC.

The genes are TRBV1 and TRBJ2-4. TRBV1 is a listed pseudogene. The CDR3 has 16 amino acids. The CDR3 here is CTSSQTQGLAKNIQYF. CDR3 sequence (DNA): TGCACCAGCAGCCAGACACAGGGACTAGCCAAAAACATTCAGTACTTC.

The rearrangement uses TRBV28 and TRBJ1-4, with TRBD1 matching over 8 bases. The germline CDR1 and CDR2 sequences are MDHEN and SYDVKM. The CDR3 extends over 14 amino acids. Trimming at V came to 6 bases and at J to 8 bases, leaving 8 bases not matched to a gene. The CDR3 nucleotides read TGTGCCAGCAGGACAGGGGATAGAAGAGAAAAACTGTTTTTT. Residues: CASRTGDRREKLFF.

J is TRBJ1-1 and V is TRBV27, with TRBD1 matching over 7 bases. Trimming took 3 bases from V and 1 from J; bases not matched to a gene: 5. CDR1 and CDR2 from the germline V gene are MNHEY and SMNVEV (reference sequence). CDR3 length: 15 residues. The CDR3 reads CASSFLGDRNTEAFF. CDR3 in DNA: TGTGCCAGCAGTTTCCTGGGGGACAGGAACACTGAAGCTTTCTTT.